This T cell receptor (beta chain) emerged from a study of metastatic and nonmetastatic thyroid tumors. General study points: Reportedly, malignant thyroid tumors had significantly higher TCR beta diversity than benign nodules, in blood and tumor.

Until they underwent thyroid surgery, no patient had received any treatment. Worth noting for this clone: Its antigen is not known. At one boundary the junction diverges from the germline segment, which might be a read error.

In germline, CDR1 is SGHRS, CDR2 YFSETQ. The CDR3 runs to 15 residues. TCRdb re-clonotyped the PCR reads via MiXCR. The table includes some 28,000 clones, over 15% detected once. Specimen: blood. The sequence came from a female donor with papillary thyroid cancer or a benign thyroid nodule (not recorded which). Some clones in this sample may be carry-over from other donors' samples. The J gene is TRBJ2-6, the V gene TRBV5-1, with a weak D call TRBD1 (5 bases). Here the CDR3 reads CASSFLGAGSNFLTF. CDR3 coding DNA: TGCGCCAGCAGTTTTTTAGGGGCTGGGTCCAACTTCCTGACTTTC.